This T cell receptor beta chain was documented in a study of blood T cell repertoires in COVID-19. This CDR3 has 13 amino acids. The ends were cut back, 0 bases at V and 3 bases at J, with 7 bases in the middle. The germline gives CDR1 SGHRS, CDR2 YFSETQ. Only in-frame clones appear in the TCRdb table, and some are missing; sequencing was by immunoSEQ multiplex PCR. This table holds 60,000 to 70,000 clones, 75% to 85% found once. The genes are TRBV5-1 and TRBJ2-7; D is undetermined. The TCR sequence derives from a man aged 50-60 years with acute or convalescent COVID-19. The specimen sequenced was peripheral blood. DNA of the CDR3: TGCGCCAGCAGCTTGGCCGGGTACTACGAGCAGTACTTC. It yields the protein CASSLAGYYEQYF.